The 20 T cell receptor beta chains reported below all come from one sample, sequenced in a study of CD8+ T cells in alopecia areata. Following RNA extraction, reverse transcription yielded cDNA that acted as the sequencing template. Clones were sequenced by immunoSEQ multiplex PCR, and TCRdb holds only the in-frame ones, with some missing. The sample has some 150,000 clones; around half are singletons. This sample comprised CD8+ T cells sorted from blood, obtained at week 0. These receptors all come from a human donor with alopecia areata.

V and J are TRBV6-6 and TRBJ1-2; D may be TRBD1 (5 bases). Trimming shortened V by 6 bases and J by 0 bases, and 14 bases separated the two germline ends. Per germline, CDR1 MNHNY and CDR2 SVGAGI (reference sequence). The CDR3 covers 15 residues. The CDR3, as DNA: TGTGCCAGCAGCTTCCGGGACTTAGCTAACTATGGCTACACCTTC. This translates into CASSFRDLANYGYTF.

The V call is TRBV7-9, the J call TRBJ2-7; D is unclear. The CDR3 is made up of 17 amino acids. Germline CDR1 and CDR2: SEHNR and FQNEAQ (reference sequence). The V and J ends lost 5 bases and 0 bases respectively, with 20 bases between them. For the CDR3, the DNA is TGTGCCAGCAGCCCAAGGGAAAGGGAAAGGGCCTCCTACGAGCAGTACTTC. Translation: CASSPRERERASYEQYF.

This chain uses TRBV5-6 with TRBJ2-7; the D is unclear. The CDR3 is made up of 13 amino acids. The ends were cut back, 4 bases at V and 3 bases at J, with 11 bases in the middle. The germline CDR1 and CDR2 sequences are SGHDT and YYEEEE. The CDR3 nucleotides are TGTGCCAGCAGCATAGGTGGCAGCTACGAGCAGTACTTC. Translation gives CASSIGGSYEQYF. Filled out from reference TRBV5-6 and TRBJ2-7, the complete variable domain reads DAGVTQSPTHLIKTRGQQVTLRCSPKSGHDTVSWYQQALGQGPQFIFQYYEEEERQRGNFPDRFSGHQFPNYSSELNVNALLLGDSALYLCASSIGGSYEQYFGPGTRLTVT.

As to this clone: In the same sample, other DNA sequences code for this CDR3. The V gene is TRBV25-1, the J gene TRBJ1-4; D gene ambiguous. CDR3 length: 10 residues. Trimming removed 6 bases at V and 7 bases at J, with 3 bases between. Looked up from germline, CDR1 is MGHDK and CDR2 is SYGVNS. The CDR3 reads CASSGEKLFF. In nucleotides, the CDR3 is TGTGCCAGCAGCGGTGAAAAACTGTTTTTT.

The chain uses TRBV4-1 and TRBJ1-1; D is unresolved. Germline loops: CDR1 MGHRA, CDR2 YSYEKL. This CDR3 is built from 15 residues. The V end lost 0 bases, the J end lost 3 bases, and 11 bases lay between the germline ends. The chain's CDR3 is CASSQDRSPHTEAFF. The CDR3, as DNA: TGCGCCAGCAGCCAAGATAGAAGTCCCCACACTGAAGCTTTCTTT.

The chain employs TRBV29-1 and TRBJ1-1; 7 nucleotides line up with TRBD1. The junction had 13 bases not matched to a gene; V was cut back by 5 bases and J by 4 bases. The CDR3 totals 15 residues. The germline V gene has CDR1 SQVTM and CDR2 ANQGSEA. The CDR3 DNA sequence: TGCAGCGTTAAAGGACGGGCCTACAGGGGCACTGAAGCTTTCTTT. Its translation is CSVKGRAYRGTEAFF.

The genes are TRBV7-6 and TRBJ2-3; 9 positions match TRBD1. CDR1 SGHVS and CDR2 FNYEAQ come from the germline V gene. The CDR3 spans 14 residues. V shed 5 bases, J shed 4 bases, and the junction held 4 bases outside the gene matches. The CDR3 sequence is CASSVGQGPDTQYF. The CDR3 nucleotides read TGTGCCAGCAGCGTTGGACAGGGGCCAGATACGCAGTATTTT.

This clone was seen more than once but under ten times. The chain joins TRBV19 to TRBJ2-1; 9 nucleotides agree with TRBD1. The germline V gene has CDR1 LNHDA and CDR2 SQIVND (reference sequence). This CDR3 comprises 15 residues. J gave up 8 bases and V 3 bases, and 8 bases lay outside the gene matches. CDR3 bases: TGTGCCAGTAGTATTAGGGACAGGGTTATGGATGAGCAGTTCTTC. Translated: CASSIRDRVMDEQFF.

Concerning this clone itself: Other DNA sequences of this sample code for an identical CDR3. The chain links TRBV30 to TRBJ1-1, with D possibly TRBD1 on 5 matching bases. The CDR3 contains 12 residues. Trimming pared 2 bases from V and 3 bases from J, leaving 7 bases between. CDR1 is GTSNPN, CDR2 SVGIG, per germline (reference sequence). DNA for the CDR3: TGTGCCTGGAGTTTGGGGGACACTGAAGCTTTCTTT. Protein sequence: CAWSLGDTEAFF. Supplemented by reference TRBV30 and TRBJ1-1, the full variable domain reads SQTIHQWPATLVQPVGSPLSLECTVEGTSNPNLYWYRQAAGRGLQLLFYSVGIGQISSEVPQNLSASRPQDRQFILSSKKLLLSDSGFYLCAWSLGDTEAFFGQGTRLTVV.

The chain is built from TRBV6-6 and TRBJ2-7; perhaps TRBD2 as D (5 bases). The CDR3 covers 14 residues. Germline CDR1 and CDR2: MNHNY and SVGAGI (reference sequence). With 2 bases removed from V and 2 bases from J, the gap between germline ends came to 10 bases. CDR3 bases: TGTGCCAGCAGTTACGAGGCGGGCCCCTACGAGCAGTACTTC. The encoded protein is CASSYEAGPYEQYF.

This clone was seen a handful of times. The rearrangement uses TRBV5-6 and TRBJ2-7; possible D gene TRBD1, 6 bases. Germline V gives CDR1 SGHDT, CDR2 YYEEEE. Trimming took 0 bases from V and 6 from J, leaving 13 bases between them. The CDR3 has 14 residues. Here the CDR3 DNA reads TGTGCCAGCAGCTTGGTTGGCAGGGGATCCGAGCAGTACTTC. This encodes CASSLVGRGSEQYF.

J is TRBJ1-4 and V is TRBV4-3; TRBD1 matches at 7 bases. CDR3 length: 18 amino acids. The J segment lost 8 bases and the V segment lost 0 bases, leaving 15 bases of the junction unmatched. CDR1 is LGHNA and CDR2 is YSLEER in the germline V gene. The CDR3 nucleotides read TGCGCCAGCAGCCAAGATCGGCAGGGGGGAGTTCTGTTCGAAAAACTGTTTTTT. This encodes CASSQDRQGGVLFEKLFF.

CDR3 residues: CSVDRGDKDTQYF. CDR3 bases: TGCAGCGTTGACAGGGGCGACAAAGATACGCAGTATTTT. This chain joins TRBV29-1 and TRBJ2-3; weak D call: TRBD1 (6 bases). The V end was cut by 3 bases, the J end by 5 bases, with 12 bases between. Per the germline V gene, CDR1 is SQVTM and CDR2 is ANQGSEA. The CDR3 is made up of 13 amino acids.

In the case of this clone: The same CDR3 arises from other DNA sequences in this sample as well. The rearrangement links TRBV30 to TRBJ1-1; unclear D gene. The germline V gene has CDR1 GTSNPN and CDR2 SVGIG (reference sequence). CDR3 size: 12 residues. V dropped 3 bases and J dropped 2 bases, with 7 bases sitting between them. Written as DNA, the CDR3 is TGTGCCTGGAGGAGGTCAAACACTGAAGCTTTCTTT. Protein: CAWRRSNTEAFF.

This clone was counted between two and nine times. The V gene is TRBV6-6, the J gene TRBJ1-2, with D unresolved. The CDR3 totals 13 residues. Germline CDR1 is MNHNY and CDR2 is SVGAGI (reference sequence). V lost 4 bases and J lost 2, with 8 bases in between. The DNA of the CDR3 is TGTGCCAGCAGTTCCGACCTAAACTATGGCTACACCTTC. This gives the protein CASSSDLNYGYTF.

V gene TRBV30 combines with J gene TRBJ2-1; 7 positions agree with TRBD1. This CDR3 is 14 amino acids long. Germline-derived CDR1 and CDR2 are GTSNPN and SVGIG (reference sequence). V shed 5 bases and J 3 bases; nucleotides not matched to a gene: 7. This chain's CDR3 is CAWLLDRNYNEQFF. The CDR3 coding sequence is TGTGCCTGGTTGCTGGACAGGAACTACAATGAGCAGTTCTTC.

The genes are TRBV5-1 and TRBJ2-1, with D unresolved. CDR3 size: 14 residues. The V and J ends lost 2 bases and 8 bases respectively, with 14 bases between them. Germline V gives CDR1 SGHRS, CDR2 YFSETQ. The CDR3 region is CASSFLPRQDEQFF. The CDR3 DNA sequence: TGCGCCAGCAGCTTCCTGCCGCGGCAGGATGAGCAGTTCTTC.

The J gene is TRBJ2-2, the V gene TRBV23-1; D unresolved. TRBV23-1 is designated an ORF whose function remains uncertain. V lost 7 bases to trimming and J lost 1 base, with 19 bases between them. This CDR3 spans 17 amino acids. The CDR3 loop reads CASNPPRFEMNTGELFF. The CDR3 coding sequence is TGCGCCAGCAACCCTCCTAGGTTTGAGATGAACACCGGGGAGCTGTTTTTT.

The rearrangement links TRBV13 to TRBJ2-5, with no clear D. Germline V lookup: CDR1 PRHDT, CDR2 FYEKMQ (reference sequence). The CDR3 has 12 residues. V gave up 1 base and J gave up 4 bases, with 4 bases separating them. CDR3 loop: CASSLVLETQYF. DNA of the CDR3: TGTGCCAGCAGCTTAGTTTTAGAGACCCAGTACTTC.

Comments on this clone: Other nucleotide sequences from this sample produce the same CDR3. The chain recombines TRBV30 with TRBJ1-1, with D uncertain. CDR1 and CDR2 from the germline V gene are GTSNPN and SVGIG (reference sequence). The CDR3 contains 13 residues. The V and J ends lost 2 bases and 0 bases respectively, with 7 bases between them. CDR3 in amino acids: CAWSSQLNTEAFF. In DNA form, the CDR3 reads TGTGCCTGGAGTTCACAACTGAACACTGAAGCTTTCTTT. The variable domain in full, completed from reference TRBV30 and TRBJ1-1, reads SQTIHQWPATLVQPVGSPLSLECTVEGTSNPNLYWYRQAAGRGLQLLFYSVGIGQISSEVPQNLSASRPQDRQFILSSKKLLLSDSGFYLCAWSSQLNTEAFFGQGTRLTVV.